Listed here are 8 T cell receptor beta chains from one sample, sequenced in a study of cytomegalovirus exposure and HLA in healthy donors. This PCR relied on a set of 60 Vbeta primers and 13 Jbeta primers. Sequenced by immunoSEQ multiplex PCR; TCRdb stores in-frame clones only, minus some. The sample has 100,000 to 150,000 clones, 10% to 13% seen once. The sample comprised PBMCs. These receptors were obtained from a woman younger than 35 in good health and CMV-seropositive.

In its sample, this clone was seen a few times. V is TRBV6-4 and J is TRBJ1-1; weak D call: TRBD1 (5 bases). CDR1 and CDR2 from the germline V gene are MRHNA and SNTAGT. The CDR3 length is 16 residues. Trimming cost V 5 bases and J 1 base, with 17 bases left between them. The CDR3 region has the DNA TGTGCCAGCAGTCACCCCGTCAGACAGCAGAACACTGAAGCTTTCTTT. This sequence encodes CASSHPVRQQNTEAFF.

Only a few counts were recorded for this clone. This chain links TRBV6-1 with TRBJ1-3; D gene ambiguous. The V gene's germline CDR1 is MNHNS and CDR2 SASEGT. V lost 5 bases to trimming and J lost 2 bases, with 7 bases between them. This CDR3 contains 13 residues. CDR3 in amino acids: CASSTETGNTIYF. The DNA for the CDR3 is TGTGCCAGCAGTACTGAGACTGGAAACACCATATATTTT.

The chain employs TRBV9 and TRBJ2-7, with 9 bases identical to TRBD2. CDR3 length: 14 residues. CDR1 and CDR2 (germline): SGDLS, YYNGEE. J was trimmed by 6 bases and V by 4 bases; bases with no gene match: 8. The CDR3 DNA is TGTGCCAGCAGCCCAGTAGCGGGAGTAGCCGAGCAGTACTTC. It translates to CASSPVAGVAEQYF.

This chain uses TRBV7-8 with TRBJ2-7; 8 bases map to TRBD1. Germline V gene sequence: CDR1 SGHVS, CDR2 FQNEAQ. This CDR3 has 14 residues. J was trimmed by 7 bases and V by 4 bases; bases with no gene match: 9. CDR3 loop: CASSWADREVEQYF. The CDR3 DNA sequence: TGTGCCAGCAGCTGGGCGGACAGGGAAGTTGAGCAGTACTTC.

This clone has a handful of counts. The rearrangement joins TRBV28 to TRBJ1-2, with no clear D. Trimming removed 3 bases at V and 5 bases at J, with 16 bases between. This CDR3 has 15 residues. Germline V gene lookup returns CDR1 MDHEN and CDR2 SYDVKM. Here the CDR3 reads CASSLEAAMQYGYTF. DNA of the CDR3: TGTGCCAGCAGTTTGGAGGCAGCTATGCAATATGGCTACACCTTC.

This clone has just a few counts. The CDR3 here is CASSHIGQEAFF. CDR3 nucleotide sequence: TGTGCCAGCAGCCACATAGGACAGGAAGCTTTCTTT. The rearrangement links TRBV14 to TRBJ1-1; a possible D gene is TRBD1 (6 bases). The CDR3 spans 12 residues. The germline V gene encodes CDR1 SGHDN and CDR2 FVKESK. With 3 bases removed from V and 8 bases from J, the gap between germline ends came to 10 bases.

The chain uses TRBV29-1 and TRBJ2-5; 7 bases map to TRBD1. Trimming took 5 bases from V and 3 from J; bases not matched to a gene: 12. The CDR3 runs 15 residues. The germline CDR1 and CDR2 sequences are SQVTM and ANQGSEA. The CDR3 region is CSVLPPGQTKETQYF. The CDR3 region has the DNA TGCAGCGTTCTGCCCCCGGGACAGACAAAAGAGACCCAGTACTTC.

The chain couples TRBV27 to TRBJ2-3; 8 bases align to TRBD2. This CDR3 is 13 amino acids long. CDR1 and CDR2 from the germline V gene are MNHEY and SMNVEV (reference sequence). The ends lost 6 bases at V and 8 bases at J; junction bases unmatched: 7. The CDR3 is CASRLSGSVTQYF. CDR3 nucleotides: TGTGCCAGCAGACTCAGCGGGAGTGTTACGCAGTATTTT.